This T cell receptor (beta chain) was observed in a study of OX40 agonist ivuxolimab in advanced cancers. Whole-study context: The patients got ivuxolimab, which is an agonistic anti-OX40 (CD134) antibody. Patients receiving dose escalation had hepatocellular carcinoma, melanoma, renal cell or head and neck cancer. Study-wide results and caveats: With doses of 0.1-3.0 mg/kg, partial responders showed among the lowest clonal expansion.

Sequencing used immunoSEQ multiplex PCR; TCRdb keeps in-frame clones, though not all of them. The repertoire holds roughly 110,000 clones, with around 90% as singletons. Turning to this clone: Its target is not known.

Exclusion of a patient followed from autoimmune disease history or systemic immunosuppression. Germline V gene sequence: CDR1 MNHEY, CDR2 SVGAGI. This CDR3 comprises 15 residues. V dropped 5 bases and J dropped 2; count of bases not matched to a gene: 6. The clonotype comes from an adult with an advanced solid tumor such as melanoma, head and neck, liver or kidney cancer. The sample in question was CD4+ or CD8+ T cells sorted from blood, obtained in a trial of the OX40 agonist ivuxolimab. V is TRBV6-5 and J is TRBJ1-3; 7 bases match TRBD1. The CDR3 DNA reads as TGTGCCAGCAGTGGGAGGACAGGTGCTGGAAACACCATATATTTT. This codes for CASSGRTGAGNTIYF.